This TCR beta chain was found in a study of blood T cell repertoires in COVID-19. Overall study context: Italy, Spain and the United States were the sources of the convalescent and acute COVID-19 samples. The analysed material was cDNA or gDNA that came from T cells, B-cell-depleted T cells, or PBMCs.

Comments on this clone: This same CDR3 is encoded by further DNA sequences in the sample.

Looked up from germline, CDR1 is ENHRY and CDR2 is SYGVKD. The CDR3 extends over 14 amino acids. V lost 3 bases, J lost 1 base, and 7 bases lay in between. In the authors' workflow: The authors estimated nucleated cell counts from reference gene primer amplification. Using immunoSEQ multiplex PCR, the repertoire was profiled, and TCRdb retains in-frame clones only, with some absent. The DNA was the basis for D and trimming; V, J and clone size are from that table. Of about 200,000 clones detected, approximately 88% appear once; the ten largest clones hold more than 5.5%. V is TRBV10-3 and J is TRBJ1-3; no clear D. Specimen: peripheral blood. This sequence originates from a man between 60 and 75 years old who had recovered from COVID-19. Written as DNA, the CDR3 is TGTGCCATCAGTGAATCGGGTTCTGGAAACACCATATATTTT. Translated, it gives CAISESGSGNTIYF.